The T cell receptor (beta chain) described here comes from a study of T cells after yellow fever vaccination. Broader study findings: Abundant contaminating clonotypes from the bulk population could appear in FACS-sorted repertoires.

The study made its TCR cDNA through 5'RACE template switching. That step introduced a universal primer site along with UMIs. TCRdb analysed the 5' RACE reads with MiXCR anew, one entry per CDR3 protein. This sample has under 200,000 distinct CDR3 sequences, with around 10% found just once. The CDR3 is 14 amino acids. CDR1 and CDR2 (germline): SEHNR, FQNEAQ (reference sequence). Trimming cost V 5 bases and J 4 bases; bases outside gene matches: 4. Points on this clonotype: Antigen: not known.

The TCR originated in a man between 18 and 35 years old who received the YFV17D yellow fever vaccine. This sample comprised CD8+ T cells sorted from PBMCs, obtained 15 days after the yellow fever booster vaccination. The chain joins TRBV7-9 to TRBJ1-2; 10 bases fit TRBD1. This CDR3 reads CASSGRTGGYGYTF. The CDR3 region has the DNA TGTGCCAGCAGCGGGCGGACAGGGGGCTATGGCTACACCTTC. Together with reference TRBV7-9 and TRBJ1-2, the CDR3 gives the full variable domain: DTGVSQNPRHKITKRGQNVTFRCDPISEHNRLYWYRQTLGQGPEFLTYFQNEAQLEKSRLLSDRFSAERPKGSFSTLEIQRTEQGDSAMYLCASSGRTGGYGYTFGSGTRLTVV.